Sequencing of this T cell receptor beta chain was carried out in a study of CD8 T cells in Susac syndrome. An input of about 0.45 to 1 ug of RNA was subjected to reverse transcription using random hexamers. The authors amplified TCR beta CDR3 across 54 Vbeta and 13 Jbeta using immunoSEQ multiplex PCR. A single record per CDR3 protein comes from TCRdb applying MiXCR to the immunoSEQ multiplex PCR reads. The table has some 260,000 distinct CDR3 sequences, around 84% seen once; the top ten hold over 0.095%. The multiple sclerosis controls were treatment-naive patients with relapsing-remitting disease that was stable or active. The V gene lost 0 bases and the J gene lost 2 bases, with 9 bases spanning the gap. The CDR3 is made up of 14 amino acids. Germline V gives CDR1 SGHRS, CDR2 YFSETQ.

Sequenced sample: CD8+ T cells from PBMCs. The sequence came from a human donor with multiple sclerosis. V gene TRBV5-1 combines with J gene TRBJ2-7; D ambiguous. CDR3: CASSLVENTYEQYF. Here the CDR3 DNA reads TGCGCCAGCAGCTTGGTCGAAAATACCTACGAGCAGTACTTC.